This T cell receptor (beta chain) stems from a study of immune evolution from preneoplasia to lung adenocarcinoma. Study observations and caveats: Top clone frequencies peaked in normal lung, apparently declining through invasive adenocarcinoma.

Resections took place in Japan or China from about 2013 to 2017. Profiling relied on immunoSEQ multiplex PCR, and the TCRdb table lists in-frame clones only, not all of them. The sample has under 13,000 clones, approximately 81% seen once. Trimming removed 5 bases from V and 2 bases from J, with 15 bases in between. The CDR3 consists of 15 residues. Germline V gene sequence: CDR1 LNHDA, CDR2 SQIVND (reference sequence). Regarding this clone: Antigen unknown.

The clonotype originates from a person aged 65 to 85 with lung adenocarcinoma. Sequenced material: FFPE minimally invasive lung adenocarcinoma tissue. V usage is TRBV19 and J usage is TRBJ2-5; weak D call: TRBD2 (6 bases). The CDR3 is CASSDIRGRQETQYF. The CDR3, as DNA: TGTGCCAGTAGTGATATTCGGGGGAGGCAAGAGACCCAGTACTTC.